These T cell receptor beta chains were read from a single sample in a study of shared clonotypes between healthy human individuals. Sequenced by immunoSEQ multiplex PCR; TCRdb stores in-frame clones only, minus some. The sample lists some 490,000 clones; around 85% were seen once. Sequencing was carried out using PBMCs. The receptors come from a woman aged 40 to 50 in good health. Some clones in this sample may be carry-over from other donors' samples. CDR3s include the opening cysteine and the closing phenylalanine or tryptophan. A D gene is named only where the DNA matches it firmly. Rows may omit the clone size; those that give it use once, few, many or a size class.

>-|TRBV10-2|TRBJ1-2|few
TGCGCCAGCACTCCCGACGGCGCGGCTGGCTACACCTTC
CASTPDGAAGYTF
>-|TRBV18|TRBJ1-5|-
TGTGCCAGCTCACAAGGGGTCCCGGCAGGGATAGACTATCAGCCCCAGCATTTT
CASSQGVPAGIDYQPQHF
>-|TRBV7-2|TRBJ1-1|-
TGTGCCAGCAGCTTAGCCTCAGGGACCGATAACACTGAAGCTTTCTTT
CASSLASGTDNTEAFF
>-|TRBV9|TRBJ2-1|-
TGTGCCAGCAGCGTATTCTCCGGGGCAAACAATGAGCAGTTCTTC
CASSVFSGANNEQFF
>-|TRBV19|TRBJ2-2|many
TGTGCCGCAACGAACGCGAACACCGGGGAGCTGTTTTTT
CAATNANTGELFF
>TRBD1|TRBV4-3|TRBJ2-3|-
TGCGCCAGCAGCCCAGAGGGGACAGGGGGGTTCGGGGGAAACACAGATACGCAGTATTTT
CASSPEGTGGFGGNTDTQYF
>-|TRBV7-3|TRBJ1-1|-
TGTGCCAGCAGCTCGACAGTTAAAACTGAAGCTTTCTTT
CASSSTVKTEAFF
>TRBD2|TRBV18|TRBJ2-1|-
TGTGCCAGCTCACCCGGACTAGCGGGAGACAATGAGCAGTTCTTC
CASSPGLAGDNEQFF
>-|TRBV29-1|TRBJ2-1|-
TGCAGCTGCCATCAGCGGAGCCACAATGAGCAGTTCTTC
CSCHQRSHNEQFF
>TRBD1|TRBV6-5|TRBJ1-5|-
TGTGCCAGCAGTTCAACGACAGGGGACAATCAGCCCCAGCATTTT
CASSSTTGDNQPQHF
>TRBD1|TRBV7-3|TRBJ2-1|-
TGTGCCAGCAGCGGGACAGGGAGCTACAATGAGCAGTTCTTC
CASSGTGSYNEQFF
>TRBD1|TRBV4-2|TRBJ1-4|few
TGTGCCAGCAGCCAAGATCCCGGACAGGGGAATGAAAAACTGTTTTTT
CASSQDPGQGNEKLFF
>TRBD2|TRBV7-8|TRBJ2-7|-
TGTGCCAGCAGCTTAGGAGCGGGAGCCTCCTACGAGCAGTACTTC
CASSLGAGASYEQYF
>-|TRBV11-3|TRBJ2-7|-
TGTGCCAGCAGCTTCGGGGCAAGCTCCTACGAGCAGTACTTC
CASSFGASSYEQYF
>TRBD2|TRBV7-2|TRBJ2-3|-
TGTGCCAGCAGCTTAGCGAGGGCGGAGCGGGGGTATTTT
CASSLARAERGYF
>-|TRBV18|TRBJ2-2|-
TGTGCCAGCTCACCTGAAATAAACACCGGGGAGCTGTTTTTT
CASSPEINTGELFF
>-|TRBV5-4|TRBJ2-7|-
TGTGCCAGCAGCCCCGAAAGGGACTCCTACGAGCAGTACTTC
CASSPERDSYEQYF
>-|TRBV10-3|TRBJ2-5|once
TGTGCCATCAGTGATAGAGGCCCGGTAGAGACCCAGTACTTC
CAISDRGPVETQYF
>-|TRBV7-2|TRBJ2-7|-
TGTGCCAGCAGCTACACAGGACACGGCCCCTACGAGCAGTACTTC
CASSYTGHGPYEQYF
>-|TRBV4-2|TRBJ1-6|-
TGTGCCAGCCACCCAGGGCAGTATAATTCACCCCTCCACTTT
CASHPGQYNSPLHF
>TRBD2|TRBV5-4|TRBJ2-7|-
TGTGCCAGCAGCTTGGTACTAGCGGGAGGTACTTACGAGCAGTACTTC
CASSLVLAGGTYEQYF
>TRBD1|TRBV10-3|TRBJ2-1|-
TGTGCCATCAACACAGGGGGAGACAATGAGCAGTTCTTC
CAINTGGDNEQFF
>-|TRBV5-1|TRBJ1-2|many
TGCGCCAGCAGCCTGGGGGAACAGGACTTCACCTTC
CASSLGEQDFTF
>TRBD1|TRBV29-1|TRBJ2-2|-
TGCAGCGTTTATTGGACAGGGGAAAACACCGGGGAGCTGTTTTTT
CSVYWTGENTGELFF
>TRBD2|TRBV7-9|TRBJ2-2|-
TGTGCCAGCAGCCCACTAGCGGGACCGAACACCGGGGAGCTGTTTTTT
CASSPLAGPNTGELFF
>-|TRBV10-3|TRBJ2-3|-
TGTGCCATCAGTGTTGGGGGCGCAGGCACAGATACGCAGTATTTT
CAISVGGAGTDTQYF
>-|TRBV2|TRBJ2-1|-
TGTGCCAGCAGAGAACAGGTTAGCTCCTACAATGAGCAGTTCTTC
CASREQVSSYNEQFF
>TRBD2|TRBV27|TRBJ2-1|-
TGTGCCAGCGGGCTAGCGGGAGGTTTTGAGCAGTTCTTC
CASGLAGGFEQFF
>-|TRBV7-8|TRBJ2-3|-
TGTGCCAGCAGCTCCCAGGCTGGAACAGATACGCAGTATTTT
CASSSQAGTDTQYF
>-|TRBV4-2|TRBJ2-2|-
TGTGCCAGCAGCCAAGATAGGCAGAACACCGGGGAGCTGTTTTTT
CASSQDRQNTGELFF
>TRBD2|TRBV5-4|TRBJ2-1|once
TGTGCCAGCAGCTTGCGGGGGGATGGCTACAATGAGCAGTTCTTC
CASSLRGDGYNEQFF
>TRBD2|TRBV5-1|TRBJ2-5|-
TGCGCCAGCAGCTTCGGGACTAGCACCTCAGAGACCCAGTACTTC
CASSFGTSTSETQYF
>-|TRBV9|TRBJ1-4|-
TGTGCCAGCAGCCCCGGGGCGGGGGGGAAACTGTTTTTT
CASSPGAGGKLFF
>-|TRBV5-1|TRBJ2-5|few
TGCGCCAGCAGCTTCGCGGAACAAGAGACCCAGTACTTC
CASSFAEQETQYF
>-|TRBV7-9|TRBJ1-4|few
TGTGCCAGCAGTATTGTGGGCATAGGGGAAAAACTGTTTTTT
CASSIVGIGEKLFF
>TRBD1|TRBV5-1|TRBJ2-5|-
TGCGCCAGCAGCTTACAGGGGGTTGGGGAGACCCAGTACTTC
CASSLQGVGETQYF
>TRBD1|TRBV19|TRBJ1-2|-
TGTGCCAGTAGTCCTGGACAGGGAGGGACTAACTATGGCTACACCTTC
CASSPGQGGTNYGYTF
>-|TRBV5-6|TRBJ2-2|-
TGTGCCAGCAGCTGGGGTCGGCGGTACACCGGGGAGCTGTTTTTT
CASSWGRRYTGELFF
>TRBD1|TRBV9|TRBJ2-7|-
TGTGCCAGCAGCGTAGGTCAGGGACAGGGAACCTACGAGCAGTACTTC
CASSVGQGQGTYEQYF
>-|TRBV6-6|TRBJ2-3|-
TGTGCCAGCATTGAGGCAGGGATACTAGATACGCAGTATTTT
CASIEAGILDTQYF
>-|TRBV6-6|TRBJ1-2|many
TGTGCCAGCAGTTACGACCCTAACTATGGCTACACCTTC
CASSYDPNYGYTF
>-|TRBV7-9|TRBJ2-3|-
TGTGCCAGCAGCTTAGAAGGTCACACAGATACGCAGTATTTT
CASSLEGHTDTQYF